This T cell receptor beta chain was obtained from a study of T-cell memory formation after mild COVID-19. At the level of the study: Most TCR clusters belonged to a single donor.

This CDR3 is 14 amino acids long. Germline CDR1 is SQVTM and CDR2 is ANQGSEA. V lost 0 bases, J lost 5 bases, and 2 bases stayed unmatched. Comment on this clonotype: Its antigen is not known.

TCRdb itself ran the 5' RACE reads through MiXCR, one entry per CDR3 protein. The sample includes about 420,000 distinct CDR3 sequences, 20% to 30% of them seen just once. Study conclusions and caveats: Later expanders leaned CD4+, whereas clones that contracted between day 15 and 85 were balanced CD4/CD8.

The rearrangement uses TRBV29-1 and TRBJ1-2; 11 nucleotides line up with TRBD1. The sequenced sample consisted of PBMCs or a T cell subset sorted from them (not recorded which). This TCR came from an adult woman who had mild COVID-19 (a few samples of this study predate the infection). Cell type and time point are not known. The CDR3 nucleotides are TGCAGCGTTGAAGAGGACAGGGGGCTGTATGGCTACACCTTC. Translating gives CSVEEDRGLYGYTF.